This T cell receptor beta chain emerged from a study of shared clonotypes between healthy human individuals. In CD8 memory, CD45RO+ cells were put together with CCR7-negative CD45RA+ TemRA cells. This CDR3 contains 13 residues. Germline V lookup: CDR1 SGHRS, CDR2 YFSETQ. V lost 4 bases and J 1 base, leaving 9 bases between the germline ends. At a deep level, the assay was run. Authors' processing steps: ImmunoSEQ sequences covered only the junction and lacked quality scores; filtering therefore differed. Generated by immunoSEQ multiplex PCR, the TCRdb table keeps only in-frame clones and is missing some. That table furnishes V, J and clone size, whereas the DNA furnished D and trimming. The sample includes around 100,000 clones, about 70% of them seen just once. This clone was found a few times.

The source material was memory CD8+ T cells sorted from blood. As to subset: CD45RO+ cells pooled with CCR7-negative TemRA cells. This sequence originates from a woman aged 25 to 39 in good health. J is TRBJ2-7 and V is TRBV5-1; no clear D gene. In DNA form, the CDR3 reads TGCGCCAGCAGCATGGGTTTTTCCTACGAGCAGTACTTC. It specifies CASSMGFSYEQYF. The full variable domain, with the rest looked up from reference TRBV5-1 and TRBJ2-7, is KAGVTQTPRYLIKTRGQQVTLSCSPISGHRSVSWYQQTPGQGLQFLFEYFSETQRNKGNFPGRFSGRQFSNSRSEMNVSTLELGDSALYLCASSMGFSYEQYFGPGTRLTVT.